The 32 T cell receptor beta chains below all came from one sample that was sequenced in a study of blood T cells in healthy people across ages (dated by TCRdb to 2014 to 2015). The receptor library was made with 5' RACE. Sequencing instrument: Illumina HiSeq 2500. The second PCR ran for about 6 to 12 cycles and used a J-beta primer mix along with a sample-barcoded 5' primer. Using fastp at Q25 and MiXCR, TCRdb reprocessed the public reads and kept productive beta chains. Every distinct CDR3 protein forms one entry, paired with its most common genes and DNA. The sample table shows approximately 800,000 distinct CDR3 sequences, and about 48% are seen once. The leading ten clones occupy about two fifths of the sample. Source material: blood. The receptors originated from a man older than 75 in good health.

The V gene is TRBV20-1, the J gene TRBJ1-1; D perhaps matches TRBD1 (5 bases). Trimming stripped 0 bases from V and 3 bases from J, with 11 bases between. Per germline, CDR1 DFQATT and CDR2 SNEGSKA (reference sequence). The CDR3 loop spans 14 amino acids. CDR3 protein: CSARDTAGDTEAFF. For the CDR3, the DNA is TGCAGTGCTAGAGACACCGCGGGGGACACTGAAGCTTTCTTT.

This sequence joins TRBV5-6 and TRBJ1-1; D possibly corresponds to TRBD1 (5 bases). CDR1 is SGHDT and CDR2 is YYEEEE in the germline V gene. V was trimmed by 2 bases and J by 2 bases, leaving 16 bases between them. The CDR3 sequence is 16 residues long. The CDR3: CASSLRVQGDNTEAFF. As DNA, the CDR3 is TGTGCCAGCAGCTTAAGGGTCCAAGGGGATAACACTGAAGCTTTCTTT.

This chain uses TRBV5-1 with TRBJ2-1; 11 bases line up with TRBD2. There are 17 residues in the CDR3. V was clipped by 6 bases and J by 7 bases; unmatched bases: 15. Germline V gene data show CDR1 as SGHRS and CDR2 as YFSETQ. Here the CDR3 reads CASTRGPTSGSGNEQFF. CDR3 sequence (DNA): TGCGCCAGCACCAGGGGCCCAACTAGCGGGAGCGGTAATGAGCAGTTCTTC.

The V and J genes are TRBV25-1 and TRBJ2-1; 8 bases agree with TRBD2. Looked up from germline, CDR1 is MGHDK and CDR2 is SYGVNS. The V gene end was trimmed by 3 bases and the J gene end by 6 bases; junction bases not matched to a gene: 13. There are 17 residues in the CDR3. The CDR3 DNA is TGTGCCAGCAGTGATTGGATGGGACTAGATCCGGGCAATGAGCAGTTCTTC. It is translated as CASSDWMGLDPGNEQFF.

The chain carries TRBV13 and TRBJ2-3; the D gene is possibly TRBD1 (5 bases). CDR1 PRHDT and CDR2 FYEKMQ come from the germline V gene (reference sequence). The CDR3 runs 13 residues. Trimming took off 2 bases at V and 14 bases at J, with 17 bases between the two ends. CDR3 coding DNA: TGTGCCAGCAGCTTACAGGGCCCCAGATACGCGTATTTT. Residues: CASSLQGPRYAYF.

V is TRBV6-2 or TRBV6-3 and J is TRBJ2-1; TRBD2 matches 8 bases. There are 17 residues in the CDR3. V dropped 2 bases and J dropped 5; count of bases not matched to a gene: 11. CDR1 is MNHEY and CDR2 is SVGEGT in the germline V gene. CDR3 DNA: TGTGCCAGCAGTTACCCCCCCCACGGGAGGGTGAACAATGAGCAGTTCTTC. Its translation: CASSYPPHGRVNNEQFF.

The chain links TRBV20-1 to TRBJ1-2; 7 bases are a match to TRBD1. Unmatched junction bases numbered 17, after V lost 5 bases and J lost 8 bases. Per germline, CDR1 DFQATT and CDR2 SNEGSKA (reference sequence). The CDR3 has 15 residues. This chain's CDR3 is CSAPEPLGTVPGYTF. CDR3 DNA sequence: TGCAGTGCTCCGGAGCCGTTAGGGACAGTTCCGGGCTACACCTTC.

V and J are TRBV20-1 and TRBJ2-5, with TRBD1 matching over 8 bases. CDR1 and CDR2 (germline): DFQATT, SNEGSKA (reference sequence). CDR3 length: 14 amino acids. Trimming cost V 5 bases and J 7 bases; bases outside gene matches: 12. The CDR3 spells CSASPGQGLRTQYF. In nucleotides, the CDR3 is TGCAGTGCTTCTCCTGGACAGGGTTTGAGGACCCAGTACTTC.

The chain carries TRBV15 and TRBJ2-3; no reliable D call. Trimming pared 3 bases from V and 14 bases from J, leaving 21 bases between. CDR3 size: 14 residues. Germline V gene sequence: CDR1 LNHNV, CDR2 YYDKDF (reference sequence). CDR3 sequence reads: CATSSRREHRYAYF. As DNA, the CDR3 is TGTGCCACCAGCAGTAGACGCGAACACAGATACGCGTATTTT.

The chain joins TRBV7-2 to TRBJ1-5, with D unclear. The germline gives CDR1 SGHTA, CDR2 FQGNSA. The CDR3 loop spans 15 amino acids. The V and J ends lost 8 bases and 3 bases respectively, with 17 bases between them. The DNA of the CDR3 is TGTGCCAGCCTCTGGGCCCCTGGGGACAATCAGCCCCAGCATTTT. It codes for CASLWAPGDNQPQHF.

The CDR3 loop is CASSQDFGTLRTFF. The CDR3 DNA follows: TGTGCCAGCAGCCAAGATTTTGGGACCCTACGGACTTTCTTT. This sequence joins TRBV3-1 and TRBJ1-1, with a weak D call TRBD1 (5 bases). The length of the CDR3 is 14 residues. Trimming pared 0 bases from V and 12 bases from J, leaving 17 bases between. Germline V gene lookup returns CDR1 LGHDT and CDR2 YNNKEL (reference sequence).

In its sample, this clonotype was seen a few times. The chain carries TRBV10-3 and TRBJ2-3; TRBD2 aligns across 11 bases. Trimming took 0 bases from V and 0 from J; bases not matched to a gene: 2. The V gene's germline CDR1 is ENHRY and CDR2 SYGVKD. This CDR3 comprises 17 residues. CDR3 loop: CAISESRTSGSTDTQYF. The CDR3 nucleotides read TGTGCCATCAGTGAGTCTAGGACTAGCGGGAGCACAGATACGCAGTATTTT.

This clonotype was seen a handful of times. DNA of the CDR3: TGTGCCACCGTTCCTTCACGGGAGGGAAGAGGGGAGACCCAGTACTTC. Its protein is CATVPSREGRGETQYF. The chain links TRBV10-3 to TRBJ2-5, with 8 bases matching TRBD2. The V segment lost 10 bases and the J segment 5 bases; nucleotides outside the gene matches: 18. This CDR3 spans 16 amino acids. Germline lookup yields CDR1 ENHRY and CDR2 SYGVKD.

This clonotype was seen a handful of times. The chain joins TRBV3-1 to TRBJ2-2; possible D gene TRBD2, 5 bases. The CDR3 has 16 residues. CDR1 is LGHDT, CDR2 YNNKEL, per germline (reference sequence). Deletions cut 0 bases from V and 0 bases from J, with 8 bases between. The CDR3 nucleotides are TGTGCCAGCAGCCAAGAGGAGCGGTCGAACACCGGGGAGCTGTTTTTT. Translated, it gives CASSQEERSNTGELFF.

The chain combines TRBV12-5 with TRBJ2-1, with D maybe TRBD1 (5 bases). CDR3 length: 14 residues. Germline CDR1 is LGHNT and CDR2 is FRNRAP. V was shortened by 2 bases and J by 7 bases, with 12 bases between the two germline ends. The CDR3 DNA follows: TGTGCTAGTGGTTTGCTACAGGCCGCGAATGAGCAGTTCTTC. Amino acid sequence: CASGLLQAANEQFF.

Concerning this clonotype itself: A much larger clonotype is one base distant, so this may be a read error. The V call is TRBV10-3, the J call TRBJ2-7, with unresolved D. Germline V gene lookup returns CDR1 ENHRY and CDR2 SYGVKD. The length of the CDR3 is 11 residues. Trimming left V 10 bases short and J 3 bases short, with 10 bases between. CDR3 in amino acids: CASRQHYEQYF. The CDR3 bases are TGTGCCAGCAGGCAGCACTACGAGCAGTACTTC.

The chain combines TRBV20-1 with TRBJ2-1; D remains ambiguous. CDR1 is DFQATT, CDR2 SNEGSKA, per germline (reference sequence). V lost 2 bases and J lost 6, with 11 bases in between. CDR3 length: 13 amino acids. The CDR3 sequence is CSARKNWGNEQFF. CDR3 nucleotide sequence: TGCAGTGCTAGAAAAAATTGGGGCAATGAGCAGTTCTTC.

The chain recombines TRBV2 with TRBJ2-3; TRBD2 matches 10 bases. The CDR3 sequence is 16 residues long. Germline V gene lookup returns CDR1 SNHLY and CDR2 FYNNEI. Trimming at V came to 6 bases and at J to 14 bases, leaving 20 bases not matched to a gene. CDR3 DNA sequence: TGTGCCAGCAGATGGGACACCGGACTAGCGGCCAAGGGCGCGTATTTT. Translation: CASRWDTGLAAKGAYF.

The V gene is TRBV3-1, the J gene TRBJ2-1, with TRBD2 matching 7 bases. The V gene's germline CDR1 is LGHDT and CDR2 YNNKEL (reference sequence). The CDR3 is 13 amino acids. Trimming at V came to 2 bases and at J to 15 bases, leaving 10 bases not matched to a gene. The CDR3 loop reads CASSQQGSGNLFF. CDR3 sequence (DNA): TGTGCCAGCAGCCAACAGGGAAGCGGGAATCTGTTCTTC.

The V gene is TRBV10-1, the J gene TRBJ2-5; no clear D gene. Trimming left V 0 bases short and J 5 bases short, with 4 bases between. Germline CDR1 reads WNHNN; CDR2 reads SYGVQD (reference sequence). This CDR3 has 12 amino acids. The CDR3 DNA reads as TGCGCCAGCAGTGAGTCGGTGGAGACCCAGTACTTC. It translates to CASSESVETQYF.

The chain links TRBV27 to TRBJ2-5; D tentatively reads TRBD1 or TRBD2 (5 bases each). From germline, CDR1 is MNHEY and CDR2 SMNVEV (reference sequence). This CDR3 spans 15 amino acids. V lost 2 bases, J lost 0 bases, and 10 bases lay in between. In nucleotides, the CDR3 is TGTGCCAGCAGTTTAATGTGGGGGTACCAAGAGACCCAGTACTTC. Protein: CASSLMWGYQETQYF.

J is TRBJ2-7 and V is TRBV29-1; 7 nucleotides line up with TRBD2. The germline V gene encodes CDR1 SQVTM and CDR2 ANQGSEA. V was clipped by 8 bases and J by 0 bases; unmatched bases: 7. The CDR3 runs 13 residues. This CDR3 is CSSGLVGSYEQYF. The CDR3 region has the DNA TGCAGCTCTGGACTAGTTGGCTCCTACGAGCAGTACTTC.

The chain links TRBV20-1 to TRBJ1-4; 7 nucleotides match TRBD1. The CDR3 extends over 14 amino acids. The J segment lost 10 bases and the V segment lost 1 base, leaving 9 bases of the junction unmatched. Germline loops: CDR1 DFQATT, CDR2 SNEGSKA (reference sequence). The CDR3 loop reads CSARGEGAMGKLFF. CDR3 in DNA: TGCAGTGCTAGAGGGGAGGGGGCCATGGGAAAACTGTTTTTT.

V usage is TRBV6-5 and J usage is TRBJ2-7; D ambiguous. The germline V gene has CDR1 MNHEY and CDR2 SVGAGI. The V end was cut by 0 bases, the J end by 6 bases, with 15 bases between. The CDR3 spans 15 residues. The DNA for the CDR3 is TGTGCCAGCAGTTACTCGACTTTAAAAGTTTCCGAGCAGTACTTC. Its protein is CASSYSTLKVSEQYF.

The genes are TRBV5-1 and TRBJ2-3, with 14 bases matching TRBD2. The length of the CDR3 is 15 residues. V lost 6 bases, J lost 6 bases, and 6 bases stayed unmatched. Germline loops: CDR1 SGHRS, CDR2 YFSETQ. The DNA of the CDR3 is TGCGCCAGCACCACGGGGACTAGCGGGAGCGATACGCAGTATTTT. Translated, it gives CASTTGTSGSDTQYF.

J is TRBJ2-7 and V is TRBV7-3; TRBD2 aligns across 10 bases. The CDR3 is 15 amino acids. Germline assignment: CDR1 SGHTA and CDR2 FQGTGA. Trimming took 5 bases from V and 3 from J; bases not matched to a gene: 7. In nucleotides, the CDR3 is TGTGCCAGCAGCGCTCGCGCTAGCGGGAGCTACGAGCAGTACTTC. The encoded protein is CASSARASGSYEQYF.

This chain uses TRBV27 with TRBJ2-1; 7 positions agree with TRBD2. The J segment lost 3 bases and the V segment lost 5 bases, leaving 19 bases of the junction unmatched. This CDR3 contains 19 residues. The V gene's germline CDR1 is MNHEY and CDR2 SMNVEV (reference sequence). In DNA form, the CDR3 reads TGTGCCAGCAGTACCCGGGGAGGGTCTGGGATGGCAGTCTACAATGAGCAGTTCTTC. This sequence encodes CASSTRGGSGMAVYNEQFF.

The chain couples TRBV4-2 to TRBJ2-7, with 8 bases lining up with TRBD2. V lost 1 base and J lost 0; bases outside the gene matches: 5. The CDR3 consists of 16 residues. Germline CDR1 is LGHNA and CDR2 is YNFKEQ. The CDR3, as DNA: TGTGCCAGCAGCCAAGCCAGCGGGGGCCTCTCCTACGAGCAGTACTTC. Translation gives CASSQASGGLSYEQYF.

The rearrangement uses TRBV28 and TRBJ2-3, with D possibly being TRBD1 (5 bases). The CDR3 contains 15 residues. The V gene lost 3 bases and the J gene lost 6 bases, with 16 bases spanning the gap. Germline assignment: CDR1 MDHEN and CDR2 SYDVKM. The CDR3 DNA is TGTGCCAGCAGTTTTCTCCAAGGACACTCCGATACGCAGTATTTT. Translation: CASSFLQGHSDTQYF.

This clonotype was seen repeatedly, ten times or more. The chain recombines TRBV7-3 with TRBJ1-1; D gene uncertain. V lost 5 bases, J lost 0 bases, and 13 bases lay in between. Germline CDR1 SGHTA, CDR2 FQGTGA. CDR3 size: 15 residues. The DNA of the CDR3 is TGTGCCAGCAGCCCCTCGGCGGGGTTGAACACTGAAGCTTTCTTT. This encodes CASSPSAGLNTEAFF.

The chain employs TRBV20-1 and TRBJ2-3; 8 bases line up with TRBD2. J lost 1 base, V lost 1 base, and 10 bases had no gene match. This CDR3 has 17 amino acids. Germline-derived CDR1 and CDR2 are DFQATT and SNEGSKA (reference sequence). The CDR3 spells CSARVPAGVAGTDTQYF. The CDR3 DNA follows: TGCAGTGCTAGAGTGCCAGCGGGAGTAGCTGGCACAGATACGCAGTATTTT.

CDR3 in amino acids: CSVEGLRGAPNYGYTF. The DNA of the CDR3 is TGCAGCGTTGAAGGCCTCCGGGGGGCTCCTAACTATGGCTACACCTTC. This chain joins TRBV29-1 and TRBJ1-2, with D maybe TRBD1 (6 bases). The germline V gene encodes CDR1 SQVTM and CDR2 ANQGSEA. The germline V and J ends were trimmed by 1 base and 0 bases, with 15 bases remaining between them. The CDR3 contains 16 residues.